The present entry profiles one T cell receptor beta chain with its context. Trimming removed 2 bases from V and 0 bases from J, with 11 bases in between. Germline CDR1 and CDR2: MNHNS and SASEGT. This CDR3 comprises 16 residues. Transcripts of RNA were the source for amplifying TCR beta CDR3 regions. Scientists carried out first-round RT-PCR using HTBI primers and then a second-round multiplex PCR. MiXCR, applied by TCRdb to the multiplex PCR reads, yields one record per CDR3 protein. The profile shows about 400,000 distinct CDR3 sequences, about 16% of them singletons. Clinicians diagnosed using symptoms, serum thyroxine, TRAb, thyroid ultrasound and orbital computed tomography. The data derive from a study of Graves' ophthalmopathy and Graves' hyperthyroidism.

This chain uses TRBV6-1 with TRBJ1-3, with a possible D match to TRBD1 (6 bases). Material for sequencing was peripheral blood. The clonotype was recovered from a woman younger than 35 with Graves' ophthalmopathy. The CDR3 bases are TGTGCCAGCAGTGAACGACAGGCGTTCTCTGGAAACACCATATATTTT. Protein sequence: CASSERQAFSGNTIYF.